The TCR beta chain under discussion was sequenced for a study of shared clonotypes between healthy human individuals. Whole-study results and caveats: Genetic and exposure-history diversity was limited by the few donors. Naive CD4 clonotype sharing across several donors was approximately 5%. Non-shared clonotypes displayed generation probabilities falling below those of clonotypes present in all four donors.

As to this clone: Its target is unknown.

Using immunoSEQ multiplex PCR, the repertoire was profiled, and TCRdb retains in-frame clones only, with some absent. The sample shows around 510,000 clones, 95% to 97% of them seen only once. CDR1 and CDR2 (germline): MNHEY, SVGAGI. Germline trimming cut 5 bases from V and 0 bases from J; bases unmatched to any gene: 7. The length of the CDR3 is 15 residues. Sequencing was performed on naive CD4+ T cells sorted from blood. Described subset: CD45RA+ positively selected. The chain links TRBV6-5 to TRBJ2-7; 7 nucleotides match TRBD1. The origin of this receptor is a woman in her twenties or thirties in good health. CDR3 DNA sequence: TGTGCCAGCAGTCCGACAGGGCCGAGCTCCTACGAGCAGTACTTC. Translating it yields CASSPTGPSSYEQYF.